These 23 T cell receptor beta chains came from one sample sequenced in a study of beta chain features in type 1 diabetes. General study points: Among all four CD4+ subsets, Type 1 diabetes patients had TCRB CDR3s that were moderately but significantly shorter.

These receptors have no known antigen. All of the isolated RNA was reverse transcribed, so expressed TCRB transcripts were sequenced. Some clones are missing from TCRdb's copy, which holds only in-frame ones; the method was immunoSEQ multiplex PCR. The sample has some 160,000 clones, 8% to 9.5% seen once. Sequencing was carried out using central memory CD4+ T cells from blood. All receptors derive from a woman under 30 with type 1 diabetes.

This clone came up a few times. The rearrangement uses TRBV10-3 and TRBJ2-7, with D possibly matching TRBD2 (7 bases). Germline V gene sequence: CDR1 ENHRY, CDR2 SYGVKD. This CDR3 is built from 12 residues. Trimming left V 10 bases short and J 7 bases short, with 17 bases between. The chain's CDR3 is CATREGGSEQYF. The CDR3 region has the DNA TGTGCCACGAGGGAGGGGGGCTCTGAGCAGTACTTC.

V is TRBV7-6 and J is TRBJ1-5, with 9 bases aligning to TRBD1. The CDR3 contains 15 residues. J lost 4 bases, V lost 4 bases, and 5 bases had no gene match. CDR1 is SGHVS and CDR2 is FNYEAQ in the germline V gene. The DNA of the CDR3 is TGTGCCAGCAGCTACGGGACAGGGTCAAATCAGCCCCAGCATTTT. Protein sequence: CASSYGTGSNQPQHF.

This rearrangement joins TRBV5-4 to TRBJ2-5; TRBD2 matches 9 bases. The J call may not be correct, given that the DNA end is closer to TRBJ2-7. CDR1 is SGHNT and CDR2 is YYREEE in the germline V gene (reference sequence). CDR3 length: 16 amino acids. CDR3: CASSRGGASGIHEQYF. CDR3 DNA sequence: TGTGCCAGCAGCAGGGGCGGAGCTAGCGGGATACACGAGCAGTACTTC.

The chain joins TRBV7-9 to TRBJ2-3, with D tentatively TRBD2 (5 bases). Per germline, CDR1 SEHNR and CDR2 FQNEAQ (reference sequence). The CDR3 loop spans 15 amino acids. Deletions cut 3 bases from V and 0 bases from J, with 10 bases between. The DNA of the CDR3 is TGTGCCAGCAGCTTCGCCCGGACTAGCACAGATACGCAGTATTTT. Protein sequence: CASSFARTSTDTQYF.

This clone came up a few times. This chain links TRBV14 with TRBJ2-1; weak D call: TRBD2 (5 bases). V lost 0 bases and J 3 bases, leaving 12 bases between the germline ends. Germline V gene sequence: CDR1 SGHDN, CDR2 FVKESK. This CDR3 is built from 16 residues. The CDR3 reads CASSQELGSYYNEQFF. The CDR3, as DNA: TGTGCCAGCAGCCAAGAACTAGGCTCCTACTACAATGAGCAGTTCTTC. Supplemented by reference TRBV14 and TRBJ2-1, the full variable domain reads EAGVTQFPSHSVIEKGQTVTLRCDPISGHDNLYWYRRVMGKEIKFLLHFVKESKQDESGMPNNRFLAERTGGTYSTLKVQPAELEDSGVYFCASSQELGSYYNEQFFGPGTRLTVL.

This clone was seen once. The gene calls are TRBV7-2 and TRBJ2-3; D possibly corresponds to TRBD2 (6 bases). The germline gives CDR1 SGHTA, CDR2 FQGNSA. The CDR3 consists of 17 residues. Trimming shortened V by 5 bases and J by 1 base, and 19 bases separated the two germline ends. CDR3 DNA: TGTGCCAGCAGCCAAGAAGGGGCTAGCGCAGGCACAGATACGCAGTATTTT. Protein sequence: CASSQEGASAGTDTQYF.

This clone was detected a few times. The rearrangement joins TRBV5-1 to TRBJ1-5; D is possibly TRBD1 (5 bases). The CDR3 length is 14 residues. Germline V gives CDR1 SGHRS, CDR2 YFSETQ. Trimming shortened V by 3 bases and J by 2 bases, and 9 bases separated the two germline ends. This CDR3 is CASSSGDGNQPQHF. CDR3 sequence (DNA): TGCGCCAGCAGCTCGGGGGACGGCAATCAGCCCCAGCATTTT.

There are a few counts of this clone. This chain connects TRBV6-1 to TRBJ2-1; tentative D call: TRBD1 (5 bases). Germline loops: CDR1 MNHNS, CDR2 SASEGT. The CDR3 is 17 amino acids. V was cut by 4 bases and J by 5 bases, with 21 bases left in between. As DNA, the CDR3 is TGTGCCAGCAGTGGAAGGTATGGGGCCGGAGCTGACAATGAGCAGTTCTTC. This sequence encodes CASSGRYGAGADNEQFF.

A few counts support this clone. The rearrangement links TRBV6-6 to TRBJ2-2, with 9 bases aligning to TRBD2. J was trimmed by 6 bases and V by 8 bases; bases with no gene match: 13. Germline-derived CDR1 and CDR2 are MNHNY and SVGAGI (reference sequence). The CDR3 contains 16 residues. The CDR3 region has the DNA TGTGCCAGCGCGGGGGGCGGGAGGGCCCTCGCCGGGGAGCTGTTTTTT. Protein: CASAGGGRALAGELFF.

This chain joins TRBV2 and TRBJ2-1, with 8 positions matching TRBD1. CDR3 size: 11 residues. Germline V gives CDR1 SNHLY, CDR2 FYNNEI. The V gene end was trimmed by 6 bases and the J gene end by 13 bases; junction bases not matched to a gene: 5. The CDR3 nucleotides read TGTGCCAGCAGAGACAGGGGTCTTCAGTTCTTC. Protein: CASRDRGLQFF. Filled out from reference TRBV2 and TRBJ2-1, the complete variable domain reads EPEVTQTPSHQVTQMGQEVILRCVPISNHLYFYWYRQILGQKVEFLVSFYNNEISEKSEIFDDQFSVERPDGSNFTLKIRSTKLEDSAMYFCASRDRGLQFFGPGTRLTVL.

The chain carries TRBV9 and TRBJ2-1, with 7 bases fitting TRBD2. Per the germline V gene, CDR1 is SGDLS and CDR2 is YYNGEE. The CDR3 loop spans 15 amino acids. V lost 5 bases to trimming and J lost 3 bases; unmatched junction nucleotides: 8. The CDR3 DNA follows: TGTGCCAGCAGTCTTTTGGGGGAGGGCTACAATGAGCAGTTCTTC. Translated, it gives CASSLLGEGYNEQFF.

This clone was found a few times. The chain employs TRBV29-1 and TRBJ1-1, with a tentative D call TRBD1 (6 bases). The CDR3 is 13 residues long. Between the trimmed V and J ends, which lost 1 base and 6 bases, there was a span of 12 bases. In germline, CDR1 is SQVTM, CDR2 ANQGSEA. CDR3 loop: CSVEVMAGAEAFF. The CDR3 nucleotides are TGCAGCGTTGAAGTAATGGCAGGGGCTGAAGCTTTCTTT.

The CDR3 protein is CASSRQGPYTEAFF. The CDR3 coding sequence is TGTGCCAGCAGTAGACAGGGGCCCTACACTGAAGCTTTCTTT. The V call is TRBV27, the J call TRBJ1-1, with 8 bases identical to TRBD1. Per germline, CDR1 MNHEY and CDR2 SMNVEV (reference sequence). The CDR3 extends over 14 amino acids. V lost 5 bases to trimming and J lost 3 bases; unmatched junction nucleotides: 5.

In this sample, this clone turned up a few times. V and J are TRBV7-2 and TRBJ2-7, with 13 positions matching TRBD2. V lost 6 bases and J lost 1; bases outside the gene matches: 3. CDR3 size: 15 residues. Germline V lookup: CDR1 SGHTA, CDR2 FQGNSA. The CDR3 spells CASSTSGGASYEQYF. CDR3 in DNA: TGTGCCAGCAGTACTAGCGGGGGGGCGTCCTACGAGCAGTACTTC.

This clone has just a few counts. This chain links TRBV5-1 with TRBJ2-1; 8 bases agree with TRBD1. Germline lookup yields CDR1 SGHRS and CDR2 YFSETQ. Trimming at V came to 3 bases and at J to 7 bases, leaving 9 bases not matched to a gene. The CDR3 extends over 15 amino acids. The CDR3 sequence: CASSSTGDTINEQFF. CDR3 nucleotide sequence: TGCGCCAGCAGCTCGACAGGGGATACCATTAATGAGCAGTTCTTC. The full variable domain, its missing parts supplied by reference TRBV5-1 and TRBJ2-1, is KAGVTQTPRYLIKTRGQQVTLSCSPISGHRSVSWYQQTPGQGLQFLFEYFSETQRNKGNFPGRFSGRQFSNSRSEMNVSTLELGDSALYLCASSSTGDTINEQFFGPGTRLTVL.

The gene calls are TRBV28 and TRBJ1-2; TRBD1 matches at 8 bases. Losses at the gene ends were 5 bases for V and 2 bases for J; bases not matched to a gene: 7. Germline V gives CDR1 MDHEN, CDR2 SYDVKM. The CDR3 contains 15 residues. CDR3 in DNA: TGTGCCAGCAGTGCCCCGACAGGGGCCAACTATGGCTACACCTTC. Translating gives CASSAPTGANYGYTF.

This chain uses TRBV5-6 with TRBJ2-1, with no clear D. The V end lost 4 bases, the J end lost 4 bases, and 9 bases lay between the germline ends. The length of the CDR3 is 13 residues. Germline-derived CDR1 and CDR2 are SGHDT and YYEEEE. The CDR3 region has the DNA TGTGCCAGCAGCCGACTGGATTACAATGAGCAGTTCTTC. As protein: CASSRLDYNEQFF.

This clone was detected only a few times. The chain couples TRBV7-6 to TRBJ2-5, with TRBD2 as a possible D gene (5 bases). CDR1 is SGHVS, CDR2 FNYEAQ, per germline. The CDR3 loop spans 14 amino acids. The germline V and J ends were trimmed by 5 bases and 4 bases, with 14 bases remaining between them. CDR3 in amino acids: CASSPGSGGETQYF. The CDR3 bases are TGTGCCAGCAGCCCAGGATCTGGAGGAGAGACCCAGTACTTC. The variable domain in full, completed from reference TRBV7-6 and TRBJ2-5, reads GAGVSQSPRYKVTKRGQDVALRCDPISGHVSLYWYRQALGQGPEFLTYFNYEAQQDKSGLPNDRFSAERPEGSISTLTIQRTEQRDSAMYRCASSPGSGGETQYFGPGTRLLVL.

The chain has TRBV11-3 and TRBJ2-7; TRBD1 is a possible D gene (5 bases). The CDR3 extends over 14 amino acids. Germline loops: CDR1 SGHNT, CDR2 YENEEA. Trimming took off 2 bases at V and 7 bases at J, with 15 bases between the two ends. CDR3 region: CASSLQQGTEEQYF. CDR3 coding DNA: TGTGCCAGCAGCTTACAGCAGGGTACGGAAGAGCAGTACTTC.

The chain has TRBV18 and TRBJ1-2; 8 bases line up with TRBD1. CDR3 length: 15 residues. After removal of 8 bases from V and 8 bases from J, the junction contained 16 bases not matched to a gene. Germline CDR1 and CDR2: KGHSH and LQKENI. CDR3 residues: CASRLSRDRFGGYTF. CDR3 DNA: TGTGCCAGCAGACTTTCCCGGGACAGGTTTGGCGGCTACACCTTC.

CDR3 residues: CASSDRPFYGYTF. CDR3 nucleotide sequence: TGCGCCAGCAGTGACAGGCCCTTCTATGGCTACACCTTC. The rearrangement joins TRBV4-3 to TRBJ1-2; tentatively, D is TRBD1 (6 bases). Germline CDR1 reads LGHNA; CDR2 reads YSLEER. V was cut by 6 bases and J by 4 bases, with 12 bases left in between. This CDR3 comprises 13 residues.

The rearrangement uses TRBV5-6 and TRBJ2-7, with a possible D match to TRBD1 (6 bases). Germline V gene data show CDR1 as SGHDT and CDR2 as YYEEEE. Trimming took 4 bases from V and 6 from J, leaving 20 bases between them. The CDR3 consists of 15 residues. The chain's CDR3 is CASSRSGHQNGEQYF. The CDR3 bases are TGTGCCAGCAGCCGGTCGGGACACCAGAATGGCGAGCAGTACTTC.

This clone came up a few times. The V and J genes are TRBV5-1 and TRBJ2-1; TRBD2 matches 14 bases. Trimming at V came to 3 bases and at J to 5 bases, leaving 16 bases not matched to a gene. Germline CDR1 SGHRS, CDR2 YFSETQ. The CDR3 loop spans 20 amino acids. The CDR3 DNA reads TGCGCCAGCAGCTCGAAAGCCGGACTAGCGGGAGGAAGCACCCACAATGAGCAGTTCTTC. Its translation: CASSSKAGLAGGSTHNEQFF.